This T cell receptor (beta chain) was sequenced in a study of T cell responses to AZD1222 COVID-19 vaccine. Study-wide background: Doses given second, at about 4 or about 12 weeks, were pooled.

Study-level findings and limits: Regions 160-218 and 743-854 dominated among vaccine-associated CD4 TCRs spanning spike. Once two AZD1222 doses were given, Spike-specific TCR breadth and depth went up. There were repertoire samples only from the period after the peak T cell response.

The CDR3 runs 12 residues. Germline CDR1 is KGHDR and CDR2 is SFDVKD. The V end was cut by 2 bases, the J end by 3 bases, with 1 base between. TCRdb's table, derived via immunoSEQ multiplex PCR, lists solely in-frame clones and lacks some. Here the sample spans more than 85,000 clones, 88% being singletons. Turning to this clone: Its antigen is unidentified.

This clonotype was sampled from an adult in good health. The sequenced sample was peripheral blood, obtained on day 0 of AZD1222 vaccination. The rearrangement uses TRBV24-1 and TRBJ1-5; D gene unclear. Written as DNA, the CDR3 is TGTGCCACCAGTGATTCCAATCAGCCCCAGCATTTT. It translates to CATSDSNQPQHF.